The rows below give T cell receptor beta chains drawn from one sample of a study of Ad26.COV2.S vaccination and SARS-CoV-2 variants. Method: immunoSEQ multiplex PCR; TCRdb's copy keeps in-frame clones and lacks some. Of some 420,000 clones in the sample, approximately 90% were seen once. The starting material was peripheral blood, obtained in a trial of Ad26.COV2.S vaccine versus placebo. Receptors originate from a person aged 18-60 years who received the Ad26.COV2.S COVID-19 vaccine or a placebo. The CDR3 runs from the conserved cysteine through the conserved F or W. The D gene is left open where the match is weak. Only part of the rows carry a size: once, few, many, or a class if the clone is expanded.

D gene: TRBD1; clone size: .; J gene: TRBJ2-1; V gene: TRBV11-2; CDR3 protein: CASSPFSGQGANEQFF; CDR3 DNA: TGTGCCAGCAGCCCCTTCTCCGGACAGGGGGCAAATGAGCAGTTCTTC
D gene: .; clone size: .; J gene: TRBJ1-6; V gene: TRBV19; CDR3 protein: CASTATGYNSPLHF; CDR3 DNA: TGTGCCAGTACCGCCACAGGGTATAATTCACCCCTCCACTTT
D gene: .; clone size: .; J gene: TRBJ2-1; V gene: TRBV7-9; CDR3 protein: CASGGAFGETYNEQFF; CDR3 DNA: TGTGCCAGCGGAGGCGCTTTCGGGGAAACCTACAATGAGCAGTTCTTC
D gene: TRBD1; clone size: .; J gene: TRBJ2-4; V gene: TRBV3-1/TRBV3-2; CDR3 protein: CASSQQGAGNIQYF; CDR3 DNA: TGTGCCAGCAGCCAACAGGGGGCAGGAAACATTCAGTACTTC
D gene: TRBD1; clone size: .; J gene: TRBJ1-2; V gene: TRBV9; CDR3 protein: CASSPGTDYGYTF; CDR3 DNA: TGTGCCAGCAGCCCGGGGACAGACTATGGCTACACCTTC
D gene: .; clone size: .; J gene: TRBJ2-5; V gene: TRBV11-2; CDR3 protein: CASSLIQETQYF; CDR3 DNA: TGTGCCAGCAGCTTGATCCAAGAGACCCAGTACTTC
D gene: .; clone size: .; J gene: TRBJ2-7; V gene: TRBV5-5; CDR3 protein: CASSSPEVRGIYEQYF; CDR3 DNA: TGTGCCAGCAGCTCTCCGGAGGTGCGGGGAATCTACGAGCAGTACTTC
D gene: .; clone size: .; J gene: TRBJ2-2; V gene: TRBV6-5; CDR3 protein: CASSYRAGELFF; CDR3 DNA: TGTGCCAGCAGTTACCGGGCCGGGGAGCTGTTTTTT
D gene: TRBD2; clone size: .; J gene: TRBJ2-5; V gene: TRBV10-3; CDR3 protein: CAISDRVAGQETQYF; CDR3 DNA: TGTGCCATCAGTGATAGGGTAGCGGGGCAAGAGACCCAGTACTTC
D gene: .; clone size: once; J gene: TRBJ1-1; V gene: TRBV7-9; CDR3 protein: CASSEAGHTEAFF; CDR3 DNA: TGTGCCAGCAGCGAGGCAGGTCATACTGAAGCTTTCTTT
D gene: .; clone size: .; J gene: TRBJ1-2; V gene: TRBV6-1; CDR3 protein: CASSQRGTFYGYTF; CDR3 DNA: TGTGCCAGCAGTCAAAGGGGGACCTTCTATGGCTACACCTTC
D gene: .; clone size: .; J gene: TRBJ2-1; V gene: TRBV18; CDR3 protein: CASSPPTGTRTYNEQFF; CDR3 DNA: TGTGCCAGCTCACCTCCCACCGGGACCCGGACTTACAATGAGCAGTTCTTC
D gene: .; clone size: .; J gene: TRBJ1-1; V gene: TRBV30; CDR3 protein: CAWGYTNTEAFF; CDR3 DNA: TGTGCCTGGGGATACACGAACACTGAAGCTTTCTTT
D gene: .; clone size: .; J gene: TRBJ2-2; V gene: TRBV5-1; CDR3 protein: CASRYNTGELFF; CDR3 DNA: TGCGCCAGCAGATACAACACCGGGGAGCTGTTTTTT
D gene: .; clone size: .; J gene: TRBJ2-7; V gene: TRBV30; CDR3 protein: CAWSWGRGSYEQYF; CDR3 DNA: TGTGCCTGGAGTTGGGGACGGGGGTCCTACGAGCAGTACTTC
D gene: TRBD1; clone size: .; J gene: TRBJ2-4; V gene: TRBV5-1; CDR3 protein: CASSEGDRTNLNIQYF; CDR3 DNA: TGCGCCAGCAGCGAGGGGGACAGGACGAATTTAAACATTCAGTACTTC
D gene: TRBD2; clone size: .; J gene: TRBJ2-5; V gene: TRBV11-2; CDR3 protein: CASSLEASGRSSETQYF; CDR3 DNA: TGTGCCAGCAGCTTAGAGGCTAGCGGGAGATCGTCAGAGACCCAGTACTTC
D gene: .; clone size: .; J gene: TRBJ2-1; V gene: TRBV2; CDR3 protein: CARVGVGVTGRNEQFF; CDR3 DNA: TGTGCCAGGGTTGGGGTTGGGGTTACGGGGCGGAATGAGCAGTTCTTC
D gene: .; clone size: .; J gene: TRBJ2-1; V gene: TRBV19; CDR3 protein: CASTVAWRDVSYNEQFF; CDR3 DNA: TGTGCCAGTACCGTCGCCTGGCGGGACGTAAGCTACAATGAGCAGTTCTTC
D gene: .; clone size: .; J gene: TRBJ2-1; V gene: TRBV11-2; CDR3 protein: CASSSPGRGRINEQFF; CDR3 DNA: TGTGCCAGCAGCAGCCCGGGGCGGGGGCGGATTAATGAGCAGTTCTTC
D gene: TRBD2; clone size: .; J gene: TRBJ2-3; V gene: TRBV4-3; CDR3 protein: CASSQVIAGVQYF; CDR3 DNA: TGCGCCAGCAGCCAAGTAATAGCGGGGGTGCAGTATTTT
D gene: .; clone size: .; J gene: TRBJ1-4; V gene: TRBV19; CDR3 protein: CASRLDTTTNEKLFF; CDR3 DNA: TGTGCCAGTAGACTCGACACAACAACTAATGAAAAACTGTTTTTT
D gene: .; clone size: .; J gene: TRBJ1-3; V gene: TRBV6-5; CDR3 protein: CASRVQASGNTIYF; CDR3 DNA: TGTGCCAGCAGAGTCCAGGCTTCTGGAAACACCATATATTTT
D gene: .; clone size: .; J gene: TRBJ1-4; V gene: TRBV5-1; CDR3 protein: CASSRGRGDEKLFF; CDR3 DNA: TGCGCCAGCAGTAGGGGACGCGGGGATGAAAAACTGTTTTTT
D gene: .; clone size: .; J gene: TRBJ1-1; V gene: TRBV27; CDR3 protein: CASSFPPLQRMNTEAFF; CDR3 DNA: TGTGCCAGCAGTTTTCCCCCCTTACAGAGGATGAACACTGAAGCTTTCTTT
D gene: TRBD1; clone size: few; J gene: TRBJ2-1; V gene: TRBV24-1; CDR3 protein: CATSGTGGSYNEQFF; CDR3 DNA: TGTGCCACCAGTGGAACAGGGGGCTCCTACAATGAGCAGTTCTTC
D gene: .; clone size: .; J gene: TRBJ2-7; V gene: TRBV5-1; CDR3 protein: CASNRDGSYEQYF; CDR3 DNA: TGCGCCAGCAATAGGGACGGGAGTTACGAGCAGTACTTC
D gene: TRBD1; clone size: .; J gene: TRBJ2-3; V gene: TRBV7-2; CDR3 protein: CASSLGDRVRNTQYF; CDR3 DNA: TGTGCCAGCAGCTTAGGGGACAGGGTGAGAAATACGCAGTATTTT
D gene: TRBD2; clone size: .; J gene: TRBJ2-3; V gene: TRBV19; CDR3 protein: CASSIGLAGVLTDTQYF; CDR3 DNA: TGTGCCAGTAGTATAGGACTAGCGGGGGTACTCACAGATACGCAGTATTTT
D gene: .; clone size: few; J gene: TRBJ2-1; V gene: TRBV6-4; CDR3 protein: CASSEHPNSNEQFF; CDR3 DNA: TGTGCCAGCAGTGAGCACCCGAATTCCAATGAGCAGTTCTTC
D gene: .; clone size: .; J gene: TRBJ1-5; V gene: TRBV5-1; CDR3 protein: CASSVNIYSNQPQHF; CDR3 DNA: TGCGCCAGCAGCGTGAACATTTATAGCAATCAGCCCCAGCATTTT
D gene: .; clone size: .; J gene: TRBJ1-3; V gene: TRBV4-1; CDR3 protein: CASSQEGEYLGNTIYF; CDR3 DNA: TGCGCCAGCAGCCAAGAGGGAGAATACCTTGGAAACACCATATATTTT
D gene: TRBD1; clone size: .; J gene: TRBJ2-2; V gene: TRBV4-3; CDR3 protein: CASSQANYGQVSGELFF; CDR3 DNA: TGCGCCAGCAGCCAAGCGAATTACGGACAGGTCTCCGGGGAGCTGTTTTTT
D gene: TRBD2; clone size: .; J gene: TRBJ2-2; V gene: TRBV10-3; CDR3 protein: CAISGTSGGSGELFF; CDR3 DNA: TGTGCCATCAGTGGGACTAGCGGGGGTTCCGGGGAGCTGTTTTTT
D gene: .; clone size: .; J gene: TRBJ1-1; V gene: TRBV4-3; CDR3 protein: CASSQGRVGTEAFF; CDR3 DNA: TGCGCCAGCAGCCAAGGCAGGGTGGGCACTGAAGCTTTCTTT
D gene: .; clone size: few; J gene: TRBJ2-2; V gene: TRBV9; CDR3 protein: CASSLPPGAGELFF; CDR3 DNA: TGTGCCAGCAGCTTACCACCAGGGGCCGGGGAGCTGTTTTTT
D gene: .; clone size: .; J gene: TRBJ1-2; V gene: TRBV12-3/TRBV12-4; CDR3 protein: CASIGGTDYGYTF; CDR3 DNA: TGTGCCAGCATCGGCGGGACGGACTATGGCTACACCTTC
D gene: .; clone size: .; J gene: TRBJ1-1; V gene: TRBV7-2; CDR3 protein: CASSPGRALGPEAFF; CDR3 DNA: TGTGCCAGCAGCCCGGGCAGGGCCCTAGGGCCTGAAGCTTTCTTT
D gene: .; clone size: few; J gene: TRBJ1-5; V gene: TRBV10-2; CDR3 protein: CASMEGARNQPQHF; CDR3 DNA: TGCGCCAGCATGGAGGGCGCGCGCAATCAGCCCCAGCATTTT
D gene: .; clone size: .; J gene: TRBJ1-5; V gene: TRBV28; CDR3 protein: CASSKFRGSNQPQHF; CDR3 DNA: TGTGCCAGCAGTAAATTCCGGGGCTCTAATCAGCCCCAGCATTTT
D gene: .; clone size: .; J gene: TRBJ1-3; V gene: TRBV2; CDR3 protein: CASSETVLAIYF; CDR3 DNA: TGTGCCAGCAGTGAAACGGTTTTGGCCATATATTTT
D gene: TRBD1; clone size: once; J gene: TRBJ2-7; V gene: TRBV2; CDR3 protein: CASSSDRGNEQYF; CDR3 DNA: TGTGCCAGCAGCTCGGACAGGGGTAACGAGCAGTACTTC
D gene: .; clone size: .; J gene: TRBJ1-1; V gene: TRBV19; CDR3 protein: CASSIWTENTEAFF; CDR3 DNA: TGTGCCAGTAGTATATGGACAGAAAACACTGAAGCTTTCTTT
D gene: TRBD1; clone size: .; J gene: TRBJ2-2; V gene: TRBV7-3; CDR3 protein: CASSLQGAGTGELFF; CDR3 DNA: TGTGCCAGCAGCTTACAGGGGGCTGGCACCGGGGAGCTGTTTTTT
D gene: .; clone size: .; J gene: TRBJ2-1; V gene: TRBV11-2; CDR3 protein: CATPGKGLHYNEQFF; CDR3 DNA: TGTGCCACCCCGGGTAAGGGCCTGCACTACAATGAGCAGTTCTTC
D gene: .; clone size: .; J gene: TRBJ2-6; V gene: TRBV6-5; CDR3 protein: CASSSTEAGANVLTF; CDR3 DNA: TGTGCCAGCAGTTCCACAGAGGCGGGGGCCAACGTCCTGACTTTC
D gene: .; clone size: .; J gene: TRBJ2-5; V gene: TRBV5-4; CDR3 protein: CASSLTTSETQYF; CDR3 DNA: TGTGCCAGCAGCTTGACCACTTCCGAGACCCAGTACTTC
D gene: .; clone size: .; J gene: TRBJ2-6; V gene: TRBV4-1; CDR3 protein: CASSQFRIGMAGANVLTF; CDR3 DNA: TGCGCCAGCAGCCAATTCCGAATAGGGATGGCAGGGGCCAACGTCCTGACTTTC
D gene: .; clone size: .; J gene: TRBJ1-2; V gene: TRBV5-6; CDR3 protein: CASSLAGGGGYTF; CDR3 DNA: TGTGCCAGCAGCTTGGCCGGGGGCGGAGGCTACACCTTC
D gene: .; clone size: .; J gene: TRBJ1-4; V gene: TRBV11-2; CDR3 protein: CASSLNLDGTEKLFF; CDR3 DNA: TGTGCCAGCAGCTTAAATTTAGATGGGACGGAAAAACTGTTTTTT
D gene: TRBD1; clone size: .; J gene: TRBJ2-7; V gene: TRBV11-2; CDR3 protein: CASSSRTGVVSYEQYF; CDR3 DNA: TGTGCCAGCAGCTCCCGTACAGGGGTTGTGTCCTACGAGCAGTACTTC
D gene: .; clone size: .; J gene: TRBJ2-1; V gene: TRBV7-2; CDR3 protein: CASSLSGQLGNEQFF; CDR3 DNA: TGTGCCAGCAGCTTAAGTGGACAGCTAGGCAATGAGCAGTTCTTC
D gene: TRBD1; clone size: .; J gene: TRBJ2-7; V gene: TRBV28; CDR3 protein: CASSSRPGQGAGEQYF; CDR3 DNA: TGTGCCAGCAGTTCCCGACCGGGACAGGGGGCCGGCGAGCAGTACTTC
D gene: .; clone size: .; J gene: TRBJ1-2; V gene: TRBV28; CDR3 protein: CASRRVANYGYTF; CDR3 DNA: TGTGCCAGCAGGCGGGTCGCTAACTATGGCTACACCTTC
D gene: TRBD1; clone size: .; J gene: TRBJ2-5; V gene: TRBV28; CDR3 protein: CASSPGTGETRPQETQYF; CDR3 DNA: TGTGCCAGCAGTCCGGGGACAGGGGAGACTAGGCCCCAAGAGACCCAGTACTTC
D gene: .; clone size: .; J gene: TRBJ2-3; V gene: TRBV7-9; CDR3 protein: CASSFRETDTQYF; CDR3 DNA: TGTGCCAGCAGCTTCAGGGAGACAGATACGCAGTATTTT
D gene: TRBD2; clone size: .; J gene: TRBJ2-3; V gene: TRBV28; CDR3 protein: CASIMTSGTDTQYF; CDR3 DNA: TGTGCCAGCATCATGACTAGCGGTACAGATACGCAGTATTTT
D gene: .; clone size: .; J gene: TRBJ1-4; V gene: TRBV10-1; CDR3 protein: CASSPGRGNEKLFF; CDR3 DNA: TGCGCCAGCAGCCCGGGACGGGGGAATGAAAAACTGTTTTTT
D gene: TRBD1; clone size: .; J gene: TRBJ1-1; V gene: TRBV25-1; CDR3 protein: CASSEAGGLGTEAFF; CDR3 DNA: TGTGCCAGCAGTGAAGCAGGGGGTTTGGGCACTGAAGCTTTCTTT
D gene: TRBD2; clone size: .; J gene: TRBJ2-1; V gene: TRBV19; CDR3 protein: CASTPGTSGGGDYNEQFF; CDR3 DNA: TGTGCCAGTACTCCCGGGACTAGCGGGGGCGGGGATTACAATGAGCAGTTCTTC